The TCR beta chain under discussion was sequenced for a study of blood T cell repertoires in COVID-19. For the study at large: Some COVID-19 samples were acute and others convalescent; all came from the United States, Italy and Spain. PBMCs, B-cell-depleted T cells, or T cells were the source of the cDNA or gDNA that made up the material.

Per the original data handling: By means of reference gene primer amplification, nucleated cell counts were estimated. TCRdb keeps only in-frame clones here, not all; method: immunoSEQ multiplex PCR. V and J calls and clone size are as listed in that table; D and trimming were resolved from the DNA. The table records around 140,000 clones, approximately 88% of them present only once. Germline CDR1 reads SGHTA; CDR2 reads FQGNSA. The V segment lost 0 bases and the J segment 4 bases; nucleotides outside the gene matches: 5. This CDR3 is built from 15 residues. The sample consisted of peripheral blood. The clonotype originates from a human donor in a cohort sampled during active COVID-19. This sequence joins TRBV7-2 and TRBJ1-2, with 7 bases matching TRBD1. CDR3 region: CASSLAGQPVYGYTF. The CDR3 DNA reads TGTGCCAGCAGCTTAGCGGGACAGCCGGTCTATGGCTACACCTTC.